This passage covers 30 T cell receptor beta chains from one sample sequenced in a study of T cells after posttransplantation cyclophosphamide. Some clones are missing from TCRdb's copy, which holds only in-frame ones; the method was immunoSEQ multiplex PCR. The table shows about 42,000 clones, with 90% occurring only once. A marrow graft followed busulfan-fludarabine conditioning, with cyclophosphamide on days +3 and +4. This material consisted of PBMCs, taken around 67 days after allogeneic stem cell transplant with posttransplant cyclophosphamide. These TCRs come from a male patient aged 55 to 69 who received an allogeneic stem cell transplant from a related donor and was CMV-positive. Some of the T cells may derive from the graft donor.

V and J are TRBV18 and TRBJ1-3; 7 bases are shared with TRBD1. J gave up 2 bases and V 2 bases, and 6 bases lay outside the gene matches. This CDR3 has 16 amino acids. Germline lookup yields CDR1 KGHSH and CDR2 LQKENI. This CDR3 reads CASSPKADRPGNTIYF. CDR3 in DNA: TGTGCCAGCTCACCAAAGGCGGACAGGCCTGGAAACACCATATATTTT. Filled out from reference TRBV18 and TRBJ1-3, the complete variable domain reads NAGVMQNPRHLVRRRGQEARLRCSPMKGHSHVYWYRQLPEEGLKFMVYLQKENIIDESGMPKERFSAEFPKEGPSILRIQQVVRGDSAAYFCASSPKADRPGNTIYFGEGSWLTVV.

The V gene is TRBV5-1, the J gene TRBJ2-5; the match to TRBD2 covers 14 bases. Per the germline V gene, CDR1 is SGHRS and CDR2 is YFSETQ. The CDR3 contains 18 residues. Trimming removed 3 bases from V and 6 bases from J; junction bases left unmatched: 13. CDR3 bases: TGCGCCAGCAGCTCCGGGACTAGCGGGGGTGTAAGAAAAAAGACCCAGTACTTC. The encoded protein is CASSSGTSGGVRKKTQYF. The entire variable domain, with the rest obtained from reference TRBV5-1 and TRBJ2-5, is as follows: KAGVTQTPRYLIKTRGQQVTLSCSPISGHRSVSWYQQTPGQGLQFLFEYFSETQRNKGNFPGRFSGRQFSNSRSEMNVSTLELGDSALYLCASSSGTSGGVRKKTQYFGPGTRLLVL.

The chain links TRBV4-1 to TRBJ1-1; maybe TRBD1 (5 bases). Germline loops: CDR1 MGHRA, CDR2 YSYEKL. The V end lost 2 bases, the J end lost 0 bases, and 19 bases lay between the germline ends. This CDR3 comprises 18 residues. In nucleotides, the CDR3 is TGCGCCAGCAGCCAACGGGGGGTTGGGGGGACCGTGAACACTGAAGCTTTCTTT. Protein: CASSQRGVGGTVNTEAFF.

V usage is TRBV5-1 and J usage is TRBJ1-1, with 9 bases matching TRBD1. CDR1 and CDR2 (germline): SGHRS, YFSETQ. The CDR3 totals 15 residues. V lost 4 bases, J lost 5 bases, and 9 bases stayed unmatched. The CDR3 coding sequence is TGCGCCAGCAGCCCACAACAGGGGGCGTCGACTGAAGCTTTCTTT. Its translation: CASSPQQGASTEAFF.

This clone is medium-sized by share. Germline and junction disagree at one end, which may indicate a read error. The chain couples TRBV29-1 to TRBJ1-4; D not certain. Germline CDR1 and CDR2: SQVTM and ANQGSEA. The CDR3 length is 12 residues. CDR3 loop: CSVAITSEKLFF. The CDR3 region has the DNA TGCAGCGTCGCTATAACTAGTGAAAAACTGTTTTTT.

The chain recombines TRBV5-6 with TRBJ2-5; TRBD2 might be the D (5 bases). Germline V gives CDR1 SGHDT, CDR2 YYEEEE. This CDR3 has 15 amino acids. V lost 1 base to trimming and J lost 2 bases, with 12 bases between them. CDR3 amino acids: CASSLSHSGQETQYF. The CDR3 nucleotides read TGTGCCAGCAGCTTGAGCCACAGCGGTCAAGAGACCCAGTACTTC.

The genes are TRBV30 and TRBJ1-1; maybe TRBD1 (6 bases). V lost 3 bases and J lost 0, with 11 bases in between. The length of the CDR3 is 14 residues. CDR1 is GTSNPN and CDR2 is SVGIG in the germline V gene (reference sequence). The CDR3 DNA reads TGTGCCTGGAGAAGACAGGCCCTGAACACTGAAGCTTTCTTT. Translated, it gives CAWRRQALNTEAFF.

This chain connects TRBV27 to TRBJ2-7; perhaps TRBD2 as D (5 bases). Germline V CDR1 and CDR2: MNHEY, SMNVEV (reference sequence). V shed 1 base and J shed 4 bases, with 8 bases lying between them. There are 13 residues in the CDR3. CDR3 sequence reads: CASSLYTGYEQYV. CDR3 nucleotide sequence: TGTGCCAGCAGTTTATATACGGGGTACGAGCAGTACGTC.

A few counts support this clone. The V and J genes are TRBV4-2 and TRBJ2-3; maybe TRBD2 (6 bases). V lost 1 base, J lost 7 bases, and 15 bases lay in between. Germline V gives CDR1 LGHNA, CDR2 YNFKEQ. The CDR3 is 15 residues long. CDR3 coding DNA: TGTGCCAGCAGCCAAGGGGTGGGGGGAGAAAATACGCAGTATTTT. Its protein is CASSQGVGGENTQYF.

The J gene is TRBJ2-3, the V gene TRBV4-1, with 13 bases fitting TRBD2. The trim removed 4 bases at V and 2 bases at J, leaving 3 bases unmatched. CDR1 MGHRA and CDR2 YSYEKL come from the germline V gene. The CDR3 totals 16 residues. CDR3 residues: CASSRGLAGITDTQYF. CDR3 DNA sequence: TGCGCCAGCAGCCGGGGACTAGCGGGGATCACAGATACGCAGTATTTT.

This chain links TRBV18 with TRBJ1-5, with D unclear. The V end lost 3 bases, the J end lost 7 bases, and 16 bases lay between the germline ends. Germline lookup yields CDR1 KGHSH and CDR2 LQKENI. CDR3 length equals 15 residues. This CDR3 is CASSPLGGFGQPQHF. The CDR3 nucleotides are TGTGCCAGCTCACCGCTCGGAGGTTTTGGGCAGCCCCAGCATTTT.

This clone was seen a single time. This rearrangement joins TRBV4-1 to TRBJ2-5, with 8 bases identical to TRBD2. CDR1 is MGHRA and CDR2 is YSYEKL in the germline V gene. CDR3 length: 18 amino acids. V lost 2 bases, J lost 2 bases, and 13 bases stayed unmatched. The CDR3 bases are TGCGCCAGCAGCCAAAGGGTTGATGCGGGGGGCGTACAAGAGACCCAGTACTTC. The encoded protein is CASSQRVDAGGVQETQYF.

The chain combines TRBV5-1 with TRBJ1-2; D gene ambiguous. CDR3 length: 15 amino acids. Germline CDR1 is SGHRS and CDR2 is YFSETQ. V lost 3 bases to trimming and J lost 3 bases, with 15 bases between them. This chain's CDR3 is CASSSEPGQDYGYTF. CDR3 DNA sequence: TGCGCCAGCAGCTCCGAGCCAGGTCAGGACTATGGCTACACCTTC.

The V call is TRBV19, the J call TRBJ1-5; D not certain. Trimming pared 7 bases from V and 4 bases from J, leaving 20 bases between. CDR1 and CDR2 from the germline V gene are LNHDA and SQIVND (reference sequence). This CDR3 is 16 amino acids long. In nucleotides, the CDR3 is TGTGCCAGTAAGGCCCGGGGAGGGAGCGGTAATCAGCCCCAGCATTTT. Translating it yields CASKARGGSGNQPQHF.

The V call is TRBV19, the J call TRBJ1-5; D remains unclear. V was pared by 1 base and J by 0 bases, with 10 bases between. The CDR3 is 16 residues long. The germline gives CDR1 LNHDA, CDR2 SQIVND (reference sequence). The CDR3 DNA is TGTGCCAGTAGTATAGGGTTTCTAAATAGCAATCAGCCCCAGCATTTT. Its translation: CASSIGFLNSNQPQHF.

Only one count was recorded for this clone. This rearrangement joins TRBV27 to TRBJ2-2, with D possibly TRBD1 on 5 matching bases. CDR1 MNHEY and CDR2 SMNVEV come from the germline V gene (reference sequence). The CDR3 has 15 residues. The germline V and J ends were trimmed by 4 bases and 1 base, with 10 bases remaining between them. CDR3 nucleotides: TGTGCCAGCAGTTGGATTACAGGGAACACCGGGGAGCTGTTTTTT. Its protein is CASSWITGNTGELFF.

In DNA form, the CDR3 reads TGTGCCAGCACGCGGACAGGGGGGTACCAAGAGACCCAGTACTTC. Amino acid sequence: CASTRTGGYQETQYF. This sequence joins TRBV5-5 and TRBJ2-5; the match to TRBD1 covers 10 bases. Germline V gene lookup returns CDR1 SGHKS and CDR2 YYEKEE (reference sequence). The CDR3 sequence is 15 residues long. V lost 6 bases and J lost 0; bases outside the gene matches: 5.

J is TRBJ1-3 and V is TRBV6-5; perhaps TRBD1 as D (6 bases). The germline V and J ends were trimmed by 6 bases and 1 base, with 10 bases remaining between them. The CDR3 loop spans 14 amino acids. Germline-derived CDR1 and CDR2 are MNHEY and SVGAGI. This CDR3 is CASSLTGSGNTIYF. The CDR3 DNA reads TGTGCCAGCAGCCTAACAGGGTCTGGAAACACCATATATTTT.

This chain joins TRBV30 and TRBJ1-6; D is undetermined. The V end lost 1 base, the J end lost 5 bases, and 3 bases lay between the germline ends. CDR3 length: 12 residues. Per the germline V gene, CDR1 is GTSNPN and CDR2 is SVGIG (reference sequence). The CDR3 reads CAWSDNNSPLHF. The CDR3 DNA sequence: TGTGCCTGGAGTGATAATAATTCACCCCTCCACTTT.

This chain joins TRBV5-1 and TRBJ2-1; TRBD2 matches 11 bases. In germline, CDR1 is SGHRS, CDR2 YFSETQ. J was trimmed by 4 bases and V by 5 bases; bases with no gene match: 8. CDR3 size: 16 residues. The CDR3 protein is CASRLGLAVTYNEQFF. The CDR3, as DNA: TGCGCCAGCAGACTGGGACTAGCGGTGACATACAATGAGCAGTTCTTC.

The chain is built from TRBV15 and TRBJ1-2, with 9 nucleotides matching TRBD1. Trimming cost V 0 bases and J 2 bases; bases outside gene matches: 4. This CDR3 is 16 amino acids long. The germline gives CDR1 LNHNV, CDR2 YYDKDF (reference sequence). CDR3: CATSRDSTGGNYGYTF. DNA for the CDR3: TGTGCCACCAGCAGAGATTCGACAGGGGGAAACTATGGCTACACCTTC.

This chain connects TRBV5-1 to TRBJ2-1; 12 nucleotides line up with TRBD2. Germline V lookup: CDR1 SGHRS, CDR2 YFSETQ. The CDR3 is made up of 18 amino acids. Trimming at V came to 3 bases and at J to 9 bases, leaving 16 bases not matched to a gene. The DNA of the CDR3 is TGCGCCAGCAGCTCGAGAGCACTAACTAGCGGGGGGACTGGTGAGCAGTTCTTC. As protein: CASSSRALTSGGTGEQFF. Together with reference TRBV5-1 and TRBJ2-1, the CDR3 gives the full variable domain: KAGVTQTPRYLIKTRGQQVTLSCSPISGHRSVSWYQQTPGQGLQFLFEYFSETQRNKGNFPGRFSGRQFSNSRSEMNVSTLELGDSALYLCASSSRALTSGGTGEQFFGPGTRLTVL.

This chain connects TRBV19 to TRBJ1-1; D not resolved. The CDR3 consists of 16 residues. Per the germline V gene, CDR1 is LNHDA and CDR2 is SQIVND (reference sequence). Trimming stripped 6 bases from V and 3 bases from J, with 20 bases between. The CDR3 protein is CASSPMGRRFYTEAFF. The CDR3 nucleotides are TGTGCCAGTAGCCCTATGGGGAGGCGGTTTTACACTGAAGCTTTCTTT.

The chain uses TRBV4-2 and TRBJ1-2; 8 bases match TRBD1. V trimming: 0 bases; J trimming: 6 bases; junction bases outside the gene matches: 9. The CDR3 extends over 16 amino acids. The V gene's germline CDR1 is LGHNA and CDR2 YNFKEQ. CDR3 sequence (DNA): TGTGCCAGCAGCCAAGACAGTATGGCAGGGGGCGATGGCTACACCTTC. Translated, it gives CASSQDSMAGGDGYTF.

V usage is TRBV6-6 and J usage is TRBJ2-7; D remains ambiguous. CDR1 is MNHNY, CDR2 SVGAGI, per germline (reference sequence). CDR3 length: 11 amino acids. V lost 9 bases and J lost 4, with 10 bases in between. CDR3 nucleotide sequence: TGTGCCAGTAAAGGAGTTTACGAGCAGTACTTC. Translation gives CASKGVYEQYF.

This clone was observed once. The CDR3 here is CASSPGLANEKLFF. The DNA for the CDR3 is TGTGCCAGCAGCCCGGGACTGGCTAATGAAAAACTGTTTTTT. The chain combines TRBV7-2 with TRBJ1-4, with a tentative D call TRBD1 (5 bases). The CDR3 is made up of 14 amino acids. Germline-derived CDR1 and CDR2 are SGHTA and FQGNSA. Trimming cost V 5 bases and J 3 bases, with 10 bases left between them.

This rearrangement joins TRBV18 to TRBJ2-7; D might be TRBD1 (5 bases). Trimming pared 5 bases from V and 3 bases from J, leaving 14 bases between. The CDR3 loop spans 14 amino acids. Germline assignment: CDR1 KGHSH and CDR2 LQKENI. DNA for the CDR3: TGTGCCAGCTCAACCAGGGTTCAGGTCTACGAGCAGTACTTC. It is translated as CASSTRVQVYEQYF.

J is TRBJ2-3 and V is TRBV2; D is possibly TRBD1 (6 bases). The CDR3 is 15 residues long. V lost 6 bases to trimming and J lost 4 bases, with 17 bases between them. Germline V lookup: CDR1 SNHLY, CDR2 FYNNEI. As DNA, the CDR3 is TGTGCCAGCAGGACACAGGGATTTGGGGCAGATACGCAGTATTTT. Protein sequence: CASRTQGFGADTQYF.

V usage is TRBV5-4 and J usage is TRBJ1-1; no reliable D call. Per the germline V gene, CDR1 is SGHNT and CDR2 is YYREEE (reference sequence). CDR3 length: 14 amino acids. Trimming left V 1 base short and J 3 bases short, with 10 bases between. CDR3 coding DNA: TGTGCCAGCAGCTTGCGGGGTGGGGACACTGAAGCTTTCTTT. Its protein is CASSLRGGDTEAFF.

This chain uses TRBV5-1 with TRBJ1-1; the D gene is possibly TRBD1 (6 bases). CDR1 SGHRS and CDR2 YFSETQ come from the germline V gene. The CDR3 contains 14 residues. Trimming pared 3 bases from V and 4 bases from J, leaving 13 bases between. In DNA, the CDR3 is TGCGCCAGCAGCTACTTACAGGGTACCACTGAAGCTTTCTTT. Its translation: CASSYLQGTTEAFF.